This record concerns one T cell receptor beta chain sequence. This clonotype was counted only a few times. Its binding antigen is unknown. Base quality data are lacking; no much larger clone is found one base away. The data belong to a study of human T cells and chemical hapten exposure (dated by TCRdb to the early 2020s). About the investigation overall: For sensitization, 2% DPC in acetone was applied to a roughly 2 cm by roughly 2 cm area of upper inner arm skin. Approximately 30 alopecia patients provided blood for TCR sequencing at one to four time points (pre-sensitization, 2, 6 and 24 weeks). Patch testing on the upper back used Finn chambers containing 0.01% DPC, with scoring done after 6 days according to International Contact Dermatitis Research Group standards. Throughout the study period of about 25 weeks, patients also received therapeutic DPC doses to the scalp every week. Alopecia areata with under or over 50% scalp involvement, alopecia totalis and alopecia universalis were represented in the patient cohort, which was mostly female. Blood samples were taken from patients before sensitization (week 0) and at 2, 6 and about 24 weeks after DPC sensitization. In alopecia patients, the study followed how the peripheral blood TCR repertoire changed in vivo over primary and secondary sensitization to diphenylcyclopropenone (DPC), a hapten. Libraries were pooled for sequencing, and per-sample TCR yields varied mainly because of small differences in library volumes within the pool. Broad study findings and their caveats: Significantly more large CDR3 similarity clusters were formed by expanded TCRs than by pre-sensitization or healthy control sets, consistent with antigen-driven responses. After repeated subsampling, the strength of the expansion versus patch-test correlation and the threshold at which it became significant changed. Patch test score was positively correlated with the number of PT1 expanded TCRs, with significance at thresholds 8, 16 and 32 but not at 4. Because every patient had alopecia, a presumed autoimmune disease, the patients' immune response might differ from that of healthy individuals. DPC sensitization did not change how many TCRs were above 1 in 1000 frequency, and no evidence was found of alterations in global repertoire structure.

Sample time point, as interpreted from the label and publication: patch test 1, 2 weeks after DPC sensitization. In light of the paper, this sample's treatment or condition label describes: therapeutic diphenylcyclopropenone sensitization with weekly scalp DPC. At each patch-test visit, blood was drawn before the patch test was applied. Patients were eligible if aged 18 to 70, diagnosed with alopecia and judged suitable for DPC therapy, and pregnant patients were excluded. Total RNA was extracted from unfractionated whole blood collected in Tempus Blood RNA tubes. Its CDR3 holds 13 amino acids, cysteine through phenylalanine. The entry retains the CDR3 DNA only, 39 bases that are in frame from base 1. The germline ends are 10 bases apart after V is trimmed by 6 bases and J by 2 bases. Per the germline V gene, SQVTM is the CDR1 and ANQGSEA is the CDR2. Library preparation was by RACE. Data came from a NextSeq 500. During library preparation, unique molecular identifiers were attached to individual cDNA molecules so that TCRs could be counted quantitatively and reproducibly. From each blood RNA sample, both TCR alpha and TCR beta chains were sequenced. In the paper's pipeline: The median number of TCRs per sample was some 100,000, ranging from about 23,224 to 700,000. The Decombinator software suite was used to annotate V, J and CDR3 in the TCR reads. To make PS versus PT1 abundance plots, every sample was subsampled to the same number of TCRs (28,000). TCRs were defined as expanded if absent before sensitization and observed at least eight times at the 2-week time point. The public reads were run again by TCRdb, first through fastp at Q25 and then through MiXCR, and only productive beta chains were kept. Every CDR3 protein is listed once, alongside the most common genes and DNA of its rows. These V and J calls rely on TCRdb rather than the paper's analysis. For this sample there are under 450,000 distinct CDR3 sequences; more than 4.5% appear just once. Of the sample, approximately 2.1% is held by the ten largest clones.

The sequence was collected from a woman aged 50 to 60 with alopecia areata. Some clones in this sample may be carry-over from other donors' samples. The sequence links TRBV29-1 to TRBJ1-4; TRBD1 might be the D gene, on 5 matching bases. The input for sequencing was whole blood, taken in connection with sensitization to the hapten diphenylcyclopropenone (DPC). The CDR3 sequence is CSVARQTNEKLFF. The DNA sequence reads TGCAGCGTGGCCCGACAGACTAATGAAAAACTGTTTTTT.